Described below is a single T cell receptor beta chain sequence and its context. Participant ages covered roughly 18 to 89 years across 24 US areas. These data are taken from a study of blood T cell repertoires in COVID-19. Across the whole study: The cDNA or gDNA used as material had been derived from T cells, B-cell-depleted T cells, or PBMCs.

Sequencing used immunoSEQ multiplex PCR; TCRdb keeps in-frame clones, though not all of them. The sample includes around 320,000 clones, almost 90% of them seen just once. There are 18 residues in the CDR3. The germline gives CDR1 MDHEN, CDR2 SYDVKM. V dropped 3 bases and J dropped 5 bases, with 23 bases sitting between them. The gene calls are TRBV28 and TRBJ2-1; tentative D call: TRBD1 (5 bases). Sequencing used PBMCs or T cells enriched from blood (not recorded which). This receptor was obtained from a woman younger than 30 with acute COVID-19. The CDR3 DNA sequence: TGTGCCAGCAGTTTTAGTCTCACAGGCCCCTTTATCGACAATGAGCAGTTCTTC. It specifies CASSFSLTGPFIDNEQFF.